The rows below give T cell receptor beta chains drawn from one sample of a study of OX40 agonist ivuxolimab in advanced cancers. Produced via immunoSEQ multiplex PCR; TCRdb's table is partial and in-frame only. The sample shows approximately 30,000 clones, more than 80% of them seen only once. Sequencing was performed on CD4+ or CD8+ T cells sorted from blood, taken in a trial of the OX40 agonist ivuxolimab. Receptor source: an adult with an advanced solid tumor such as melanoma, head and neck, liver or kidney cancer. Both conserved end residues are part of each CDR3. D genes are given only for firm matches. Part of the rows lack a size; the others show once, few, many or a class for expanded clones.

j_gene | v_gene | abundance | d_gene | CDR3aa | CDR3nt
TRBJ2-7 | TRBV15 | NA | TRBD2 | CATSRGGGGSYEQYF | TGTGCCACCAGCAGAGGAGGCGGGGGCTCCTACGAGCAGTACTTC
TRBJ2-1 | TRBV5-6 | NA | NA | CASRGGHNEQFF | TGTGCCAGCAGGGGCGGACACAATGAGCAGTTCTTC
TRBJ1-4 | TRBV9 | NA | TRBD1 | CASSGGRDSNEKLFF | TGTGCCAGCAGCGGAGGGCGGGACAGTAATGAAAAACTGTTTTTT
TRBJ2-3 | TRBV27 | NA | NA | CASGFHTDTQYF | TGTGCCAGCGGGTTCCACACAGATACGCAGTATTTT
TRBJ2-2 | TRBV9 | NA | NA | CASSVDLVGNTGELFF | TGTGCCAGCAGCGTAGATCTTGTTGGGAACACCGGGGAGCTGTTTTTT
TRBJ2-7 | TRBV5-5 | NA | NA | CASSHVGTHEQYF | TGTGCCAGCAGCCATGTGGGTACCCACGAGCAGTACTTC
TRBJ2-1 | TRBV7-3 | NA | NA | CASSSGSLNEQFF | TGTGCCAGCAGCTCCGGGTCTTTGAATGAGCAGTTCTTC
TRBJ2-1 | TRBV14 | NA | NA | CASSQILGVNEQFF | TGTGCCAGCAGCCAAATCCTGGGAGTCAATGAGCAGTTCTTC
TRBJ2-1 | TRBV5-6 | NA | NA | CASSPGLGIDEQFF | TGTGCCAGCAGCCCTGGGCTGGGGATCGATGAGCAGTTCTTC
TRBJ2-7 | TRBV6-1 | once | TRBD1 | CASSDRDRGSYEQYF | TGTGCCAGCAGTGACCGGGACAGGGGCTCCTACGAGCAGTACTTC
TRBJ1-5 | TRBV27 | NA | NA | CASRFAGGSWPQHF | TGTGCCAGCAGATTCGCGGGGGGGTCGTGGCCCCAGCATTTT
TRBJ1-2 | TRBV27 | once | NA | CASSLYPGANYGYTF | TGTGCCAGCAGTTTATATCCAGGTGCTAACTATGGCTACACCTTC
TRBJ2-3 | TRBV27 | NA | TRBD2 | CASSGRERTDTQYF | TGTGCCAGCAGTGGGAGGGAGCGCACAGATACGCAGTATTTT
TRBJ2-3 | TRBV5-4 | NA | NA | CASRPPTKGPDTQYF | TGTGCCAGCAGGCCTCCCACGAAAGGGCCAGATACGCAGTATTTT
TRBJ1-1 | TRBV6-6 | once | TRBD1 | CASSWTGNTEAFF | TGTGCCAGCAGTTGGACAGGGAACACTGAAGCTTTCTTT
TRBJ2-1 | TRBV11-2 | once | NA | CASSRTDYNEQFF | TGTGCCAGCAGCCGCACAGACTACAATGAGCAGTTCTTC
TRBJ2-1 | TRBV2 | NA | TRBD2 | CASSESGGGGDEQFF | TGTGCCAGCAGTGAAAGTGGCGGGGGTGGTGATGAGCAGTTCTTC
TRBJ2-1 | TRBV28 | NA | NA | CASSSRRGQTGRSSYNEQFF | TGTGCCAGCAGTTCCCGGCGGGGTCAAACAGGGAGGAGCTCCTACAATGAGCAGTTCTTC
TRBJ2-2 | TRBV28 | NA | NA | CASSLVGTNTGELFF | TGTGCCAGCAGTTTAGTGGGGACGAACACCGGGGAGCTGTTTTTT
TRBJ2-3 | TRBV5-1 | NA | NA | CASSLVGSTDTQYF | TGCGCCAGCAGCTTGGTCGGTAGCACAGATACGCAGTATTTT
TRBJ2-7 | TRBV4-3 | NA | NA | CASSQAEGRYEQYF | TGCGCCAGCAGCCAAGCGGAGGGCCGGTACGAGCAGTACTTC
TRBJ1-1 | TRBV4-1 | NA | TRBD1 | CASSHGTANTEAFF | TGCGCCAGCAGCCACGGGACAGCGAACACTGAAGCTTTCTTT
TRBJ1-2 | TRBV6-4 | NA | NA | CASSEGHWTDGYTF | TGTGCCAGCAGTGAGGGCCACTGGACGGATGGCTACACCTTC
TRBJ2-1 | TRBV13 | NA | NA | CASSLGRGYEQFF | TGTGCCAGCAGCTTAGGGCGGGGTTATGAGCAGTTCTTC
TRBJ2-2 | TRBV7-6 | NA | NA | CASSLSFAGLGNTGELFF | TGTGCCAGCAGCTTAAGTTTTGCGGGATTAGGGAACACCGGGGAGCTGTTTTTT
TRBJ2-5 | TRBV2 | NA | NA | CASSDANQETQYF | TGTGCCAGCAGTGACGCAAACCAAGAGACCCAGTACTTC
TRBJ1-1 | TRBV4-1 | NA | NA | CASSQGGQIMNTEAFF | TGCGCCAGCAGCCAAGGAGGGCAGATTATGAACACTGAAGCTTTCTTT
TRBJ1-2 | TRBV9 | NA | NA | CASSVDGAGSYGYTF | TGTGCCAGCAGCGTAGATGGGGCCGGTAGCTATGGCTACACCTTC
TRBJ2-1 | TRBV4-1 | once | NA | CASSQGPDSYNEQFF | TGCGCCAGCAGCCAAGGTCCGGACTCCTACAATGAGCAGTTCTTC
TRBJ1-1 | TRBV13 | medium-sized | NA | CASSLDQGMNTEAFF | TGTGCCAGCAGCTTAGATCAGGGGATGAACACTGAAGCTTTCTTT
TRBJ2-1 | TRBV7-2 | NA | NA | CASSLITSSYNEQFF | TGTGCCAGCAGCTTAATTACAAGCTCCTACAATGAGCAGTTCTTC
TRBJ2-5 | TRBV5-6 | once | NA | CASSLAGGARETQYF | TGTGCCAGCAGCTTGGCAGGGGGGGCCCGGGAGACCCAGTACTTC
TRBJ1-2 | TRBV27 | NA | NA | CASSLLKGGEYTF | TGTGCCAGCAGTTTATTAAAAGGGGGAGAGTACACCTTC
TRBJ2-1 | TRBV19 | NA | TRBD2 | CASTTSGGGLIERTEQFF | TGTGCCAGTACCACCTCCGGGGGGGGCCTCATCGAACGTACGGAGCAGTTCTTC
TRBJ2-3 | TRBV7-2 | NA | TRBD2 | CASSFQGERGSTDTQYF | TGTGCCAGCAGCTTCCAAGGGGAGCGGGGGAGCACAGATACGCAGTATTTT
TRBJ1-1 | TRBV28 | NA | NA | CASSLFKDRRTEAFF | TGTGCCAGCAGTTTATTCAAGGACCGACGCACTGAAGCTTTCTTT
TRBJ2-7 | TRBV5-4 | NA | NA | CASSSSYEQYF | TGTGCCAGCAGTTCCTCCTACGAGCAGTACTTC